The 8 T cell receptor beta chains below come from one sample, sequenced in a study of cytomegalovirus exposure and HLA in healthy donors. 13 Jbeta primers and 60 Vbeta primers were used for the PCR. Profiled with immunoSEQ multiplex PCR; TCRdb holds only in-frame clones, not every one. The sample lists about 83,000 clones; about 70% were seen once. The sequencing sample was made of PBMCs. Every receptor here comes from a man in his sixties in good health and CMV-seronegative.

V and J are TRBV6-1 and TRBJ1-2; unclear D gene. Between the trimmed V and J ends, which lost 4 bases and 8 bases, there was a span of 20 bases. This CDR3 has 15 amino acids. Per the germline V gene, CDR1 is MNHNS and CDR2 is SASEGT. The CDR3 coding sequence is TGTGCCAGCAGTGGCCTCCGGAGCCCATCGGGGGGCTACACCTTC. Amino acid sequence: CASSGLRSPSGGYTF.

The genes are TRBV28 and TRBJ2-3, with 7 bases aligning to TRBD2. The CDR3 sequence is 14 residues long. The V segment lost 5 bases and the J segment 4 bases; nucleotides outside the gene matches: 6. CDR1 is MDHEN, CDR2 SYDVKM, per germline. CDR3 residues: CASSPRRGSDTQYF. The CDR3 DNA reads TGTGCCAGCAGTCCCAGGCGGGGGTCAGATACGCAGTATTTT.

The gene calls are TRBV29-1 and TRBJ1-2; 9 bases are shared with TRBD1. The V segment lost 7 bases and the J segment 4 bases; nucleotides outside the gene matches: 13. Germline V gene lookup returns CDR1 SQVTM and CDR2 ANQGSEA. The CDR3 extends over 15 amino acids. For the CDR3, the DNA is TGCAGCGCCTCGCTGGGACAGGGAAGCCTCTATGGCTACACCTTC. It translates to CSASLGQGSLYGYTF.

This clone was counted between two and nine times. The chain links TRBV19 to TRBJ2-1, with 9 bases matching TRBD2. The junction had 8 bases not matched to a gene; V was cut back by 5 bases and J by 6 bases. The CDR3 is 15 amino acids. Germline CDR1 is LNHDA and CDR2 is SQIVND (reference sequence). The CDR3 protein is CASSLERGVPNEQFF. In DNA form, the CDR3 reads TGTGCCAGTAGTCTTGAGCGGGGGGTCCCCAATGAGCAGTTCTTC.

This chain joins TRBV21-1 and TRBJ2-3; the table assigns TRBD2, which was not confirmed against the DNA. TRBV21-1 is reported as a pseudogene. The CDR3 sequence is 16 residues long. As DNA, the CDR3 is TGTGCCAGCAGCGAGCGACTAGCGGGGGGGCTAGGTACGCAGTATTTT. Its protein product is CASSERLAGGLGTQYF.

A word on this clone: One junction end does not reproduce the germline sequence, and a read error may be involved. The rearrangement links TRBV29-1 to TRBJ2-1, with D perhaps TRBD2 (5 bases). Per the germline V gene, CDR1 is SQVTM and CDR2 is ANQGSEA. The length of the CDR3 is 13 residues. CDR3 coding DNA: TGCAGCTTTGACTCCTACCCGGGGAATGAGCAGTTCTTC. The encoded protein is CSFDSYPGNEQFF.

This chain connects TRBV28 to TRBJ2-2, with TRBD2 matching over 11 bases. CDR3 size: 16 residues. J lost 2 bases, V lost 4 bases, and 3 bases had no gene match. CDR1 and CDR2 (germline): MDHEN, SYDVKM. In nucleotides, the CDR3 is TGTGCCAGCAGTTCTGGACTAGCGGGTAACACCGGGGAGCTGTTTTTT. Translated, it gives CASSSGLAGNTGELFF.

The table lists this clone with a few counts. This chain connects TRBV6-6 to TRBJ1-1; 7 bases map to TRBD1. The CDR3 extends over 14 amino acids. With V trimmed by 6 bases and J by 1 base, 5 bases remained unmatched. Germline CDR1 reads MNHNY; CDR2 reads SVGAGI (reference sequence). DNA for the CDR3: TGTGCCAGCAGCCACAGGGGAGAGAACACTGAAGCTTTCTTT. It codes for CASSHRGENTEAFF.